This passage covers 5 T cell receptor beta chains from one sample sequenced in a study of control samples from healthy donors and cancer patients. Using immunoSEQ multiplex PCR, the repertoire was profiled, and TCRdb retains in-frame clones only, with some absent. Of roughly 90,000 clones in the sample, over 85% are singletons; the top ten hold around 1.4%. The sequenced sample consisted of blood. The source of these receptors is a woman under 40 in good health.

The V call is TRBV6-1, the J call TRBJ1-2; no definite D call. Trimming cost V 1 base and J 4 bases, with 13 bases left between them. The CDR3 has 15 amino acids. CDR1 and CDR2 (germline): MNHNS, SASEGT. CDR3 in amino acids: CASSEEVAAAYGYTF. The CDR3 coding sequence is TGTGCCAGCAGTGAAGAGGTGGCAGCCGCCTATGGCTACACCTTC.

This clone was seen once. The chain is built from TRBV28 and TRBJ2-7; 11 nucleotides line up with TRBD2. Trimming took 3 bases from V and 4 from J; bases not matched to a gene: 5. The length of the CDR3 is 15 residues. Germline assignment: CDR1 MDHEN and CDR2 SYDVKM. CDR3 residues: CASSFRLAGGYEQYF. The CDR3 bases are TGTGCCAGCAGTTTCCGGCTAGCGGGAGGTTACGAGCAGTACTTC. The full variable domain, completed using reference TRBV28 and TRBJ2-7, is DVKVTQSSRYLVKRTGEKVFLECVQDMDHENMFWYRQDPGLGLRLIYFSYDVKMKEKGDIPEGYSVSREKKERFSLILESASTNQTSMYLCASSFRLAGGYEQYFGPGTRLTVT.

The chain combines TRBV15 with TRBJ2-1; D possibly corresponds to TRBD2 (6 bases). This CDR3 is built from 16 residues. The germline V gene encodes CDR1 LNHNV and CDR2 YYDKDF (reference sequence). Trimming removed 0 bases from V and 8 bases from J, with 17 bases in between. The CDR3 DNA follows: TGTGCCACCAGCAGAGAAGGGACTTCTTACGTCTATGAGCAGTTCTTC. Protein: CATSREGTSYVYEQFF.

The rearrangement uses TRBV19 and TRBJ1-1; D remains unclear. The length of the CDR3 is 14 residues. Germline V gives CDR1 LNHDA, CDR2 SQIVND (reference sequence). The V end was cut by 5 bases, the J end by 1 base, with 11 bases between. CDR3 loop: CASSVPGKNTEAFF. CDR3 bases: TGTGCCAGTAGTGTCCCTGGAAAGAACACTGAAGCTTTCTTT.

This clone is termed medium-sized (0.01 to 0.1%). The chain combines TRBV5-1 with TRBJ2-7, with 8 bases aligning to TRBD1. V lost 3 bases to trimming and J lost 3 bases; unmatched junction nucleotides: 11. CDR1 is SGHRS and CDR2 is YFSETQ in the germline V gene. This CDR3 is 16 amino acids long. CDR3 sequence reads: CASSSSRETGVYEQYF. CDR3 DNA sequence: TGCGCCAGCAGCTCCTCCCGTGAGACAGGGGTCTACGAGCAGTACTTC.